The T cell receptor beta chain under discussion was sequenced for a study of post-analysis software for immune sequencing data. The wider study: Multiple sclerosis in the patients followed relapsing-remitting, secondary progressive and progressive-relapsing courses.

Broader study findings: When compared against controls, multiple sclerosis patients showed significantly lower normalized Chao1 diversity. In patients, about five TRBV segments were more frequent than in controls, with TRBV5-6, TRBV5-1 and TRBV20-1 among them. When the samples were clustered directly with F measure, those that had been prepared in the same batch showed strong co-clustering.

This clonotype was seen a few times. Its antigen remains unknown. The TCR beta cDNA libraries contained unique molecular identifiers. Roughly 450,000 cDNA molecules came from around 0.96 to 9.9 million T cells. Each CDR3 protein gets one entry after TCRdb re-called the PCR reads with MiXCR. The profile shows about 760,000 distinct CDR3 sequences, around 27% of them singletons. This CDR3 is built from 14 residues. The trim removed 5 bases at V and 9 bases at J, leaving 10 bases unmatched. Germline V lookup: CDR1 SEHNR, CDR2 FQNEAQ (reference sequence). This receptor was identified in a girl aged 5-17 years with multiple sclerosis. The sequenced sample consisted of blood. This chain uses TRBV7-9 with TRBJ2-1, with 7 positions matching TRBD2. CDR3 protein: CASSDGGGSVEQFF. CDR3 in DNA: TGTGCCAGCAGCGATGGGGGGGGGTCCGTTGAGCAGTTCTTC.